Sequencing of this T cell receptor (beta chain) was carried out in a study of radiation and T cells in renal cell carcinoma. The table came from immunoSEQ multiplex PCR; TCRdb's copy has only in-frame clones and leaves some out. The data hold more than 15,000 clones, with roughly 60% observed a single time. Treatment of the sample: treatment-naive control, cytoreductive nephrectomy. The tumor was a clear cell renal cell carcinoma. Study-level results: Irradiated tumors had higher TCR clonality than control tumors. Sampling covered only roughly 1 g of each tumor.

In the case of this clone: Its target is unknown.

The input for sequencing was tumor tissue, taken from a patient whose treatment was nephrectomy without radiotherapy. This TCR came from a man aged 45 to 65 with renal cell carcinoma.

CDR3 nucleotides: TGTGCCAGCAGTCCAGGGACCTACGAGCAGTACTTC. This gives the protein CASSPGTYEQYF. The chain couples TRBV6-1 to TRBJ2-7, with D possibly being TRBD1 (5 bases). The length of the CDR3 is 12 residues. Germline values: CDR1 MNHNS, CDR2 SASEGT. V shed 5 bases and J shed 2 bases, with 7 bases lying between them.